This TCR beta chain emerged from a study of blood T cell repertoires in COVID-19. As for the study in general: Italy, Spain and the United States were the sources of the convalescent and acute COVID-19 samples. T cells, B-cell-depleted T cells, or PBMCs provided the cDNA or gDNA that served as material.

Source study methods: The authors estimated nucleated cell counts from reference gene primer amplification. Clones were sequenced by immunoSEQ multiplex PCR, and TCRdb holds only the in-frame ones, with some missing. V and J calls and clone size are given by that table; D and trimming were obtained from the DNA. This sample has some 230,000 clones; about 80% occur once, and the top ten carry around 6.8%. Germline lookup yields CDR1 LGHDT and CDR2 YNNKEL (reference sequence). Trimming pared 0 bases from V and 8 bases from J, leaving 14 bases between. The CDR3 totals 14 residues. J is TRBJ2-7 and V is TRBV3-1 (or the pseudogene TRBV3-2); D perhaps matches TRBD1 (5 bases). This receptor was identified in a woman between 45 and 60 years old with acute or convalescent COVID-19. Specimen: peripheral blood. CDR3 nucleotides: TGTGCCAGCAGCCAAGAGGGGCACCTTTTGAAGCAGTACTTC. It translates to CASSQEGHLLKQYF.